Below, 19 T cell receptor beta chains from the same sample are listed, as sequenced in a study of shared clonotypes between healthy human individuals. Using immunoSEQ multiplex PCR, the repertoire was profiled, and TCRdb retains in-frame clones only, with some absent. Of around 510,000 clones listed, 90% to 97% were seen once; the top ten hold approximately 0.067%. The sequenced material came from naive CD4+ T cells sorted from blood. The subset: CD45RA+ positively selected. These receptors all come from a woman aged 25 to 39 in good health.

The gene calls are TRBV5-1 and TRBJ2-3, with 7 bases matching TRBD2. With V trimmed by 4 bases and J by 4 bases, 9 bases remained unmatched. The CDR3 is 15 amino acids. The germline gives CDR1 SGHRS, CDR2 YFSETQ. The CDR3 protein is CASSNRDYHSDTQYF. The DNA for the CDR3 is TGCGCCAGCAGCAACCGGGACTATCATTCAGATACGCAGTATTTT.

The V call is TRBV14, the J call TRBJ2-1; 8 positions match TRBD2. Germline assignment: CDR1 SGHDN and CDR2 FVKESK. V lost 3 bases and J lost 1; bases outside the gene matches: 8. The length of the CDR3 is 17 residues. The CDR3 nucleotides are TGTGCCAGCAGCCAGGGCCTAGCGGGCGGATCCTACAATGAGCAGTTCTTC. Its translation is CASSQGLAGGSYNEQFF.

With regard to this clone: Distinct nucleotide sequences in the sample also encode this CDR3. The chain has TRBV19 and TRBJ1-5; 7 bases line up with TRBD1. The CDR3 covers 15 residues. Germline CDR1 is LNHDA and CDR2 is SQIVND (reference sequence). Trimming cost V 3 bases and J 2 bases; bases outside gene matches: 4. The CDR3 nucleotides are TGTGCCAGTAGTATCCGGACAGGAGGCAATCAGCCCCAGCATTTT. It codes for CASSIRTGGNQPQHF. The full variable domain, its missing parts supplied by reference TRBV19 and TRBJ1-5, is DGGITQSPKYLFRKEGQNVTLSCEQNLNHDAMYWYRQDPGQGLRLIYYSQIVNDFQKGDIAEGYSVSREKKESFPLTVTSAQKNPTAFYLCASSIRTGGNQPQHFGDGTRLSIL.

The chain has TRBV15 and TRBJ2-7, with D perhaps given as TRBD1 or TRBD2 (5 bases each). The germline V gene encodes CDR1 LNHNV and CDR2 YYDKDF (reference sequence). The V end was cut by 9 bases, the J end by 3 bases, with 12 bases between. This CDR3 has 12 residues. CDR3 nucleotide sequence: TGTGCCACGGGACCCGGACTCTACGAGCAGTACTTC. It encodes CATGPGLYEQYF.

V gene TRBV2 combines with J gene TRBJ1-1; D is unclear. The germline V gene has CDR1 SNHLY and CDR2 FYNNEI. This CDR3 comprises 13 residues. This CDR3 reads CAGAGNMNTEAFF. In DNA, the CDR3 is TGTGCAGGAGCGGGCAACATGAACACTGAAGCTTTCTTT.

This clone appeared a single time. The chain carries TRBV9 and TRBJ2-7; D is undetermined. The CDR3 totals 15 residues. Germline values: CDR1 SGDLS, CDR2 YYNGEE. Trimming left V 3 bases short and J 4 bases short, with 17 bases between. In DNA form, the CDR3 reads TGTGCCAGCAGCGGAGGTGGGAATATGGGATACGAGCAGTACTTC. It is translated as CASSGGGNMGYEQYF.

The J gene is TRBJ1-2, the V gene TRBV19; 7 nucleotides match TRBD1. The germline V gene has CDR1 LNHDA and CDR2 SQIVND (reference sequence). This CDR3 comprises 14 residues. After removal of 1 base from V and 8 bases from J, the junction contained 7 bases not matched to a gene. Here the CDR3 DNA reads TGTGCCAGTAGTATAGGCGCCGGGACAGTCGGCTACACCTTC. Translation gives CASSIGAGTVGYTF.

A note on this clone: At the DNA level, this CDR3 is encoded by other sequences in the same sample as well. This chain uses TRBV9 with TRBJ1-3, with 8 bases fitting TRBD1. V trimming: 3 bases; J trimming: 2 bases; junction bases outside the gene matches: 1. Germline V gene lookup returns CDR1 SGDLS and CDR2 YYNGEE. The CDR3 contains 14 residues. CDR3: CASSADRAGNTIYF. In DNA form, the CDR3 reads TGTGCCAGCAGCGCGGACAGGGCTGGAAACACCATATATTTT.

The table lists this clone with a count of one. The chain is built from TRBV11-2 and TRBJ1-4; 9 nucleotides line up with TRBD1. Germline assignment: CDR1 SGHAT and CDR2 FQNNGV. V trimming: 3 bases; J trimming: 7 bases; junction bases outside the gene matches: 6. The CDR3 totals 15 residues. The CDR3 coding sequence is TGTGCCAGCAGCTTGGGGACAGGGTTTGCTGAAAAACTGTTTTTT. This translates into CASSLGTGFAEKLFF.

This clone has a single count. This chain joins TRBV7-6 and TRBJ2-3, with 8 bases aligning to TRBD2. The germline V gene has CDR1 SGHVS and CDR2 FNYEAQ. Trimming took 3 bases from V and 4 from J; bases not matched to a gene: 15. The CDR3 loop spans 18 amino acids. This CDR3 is CASSFAGGSGRGSDTQYF. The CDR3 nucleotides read TGTGCCAGCAGCTTTGCTGGCGGCAGCGGGAGAGGTTCAGATACGCAGTATTTT.

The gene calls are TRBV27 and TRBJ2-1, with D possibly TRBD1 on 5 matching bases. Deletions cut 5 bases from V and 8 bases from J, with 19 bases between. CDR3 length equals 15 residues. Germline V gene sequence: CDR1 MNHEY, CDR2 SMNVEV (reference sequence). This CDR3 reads CASSDRRGLVYEQFF. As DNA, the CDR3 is TGTGCCAGCAGTGACCGAAGGGGTTTAGTATATGAGCAGTTCTTC.

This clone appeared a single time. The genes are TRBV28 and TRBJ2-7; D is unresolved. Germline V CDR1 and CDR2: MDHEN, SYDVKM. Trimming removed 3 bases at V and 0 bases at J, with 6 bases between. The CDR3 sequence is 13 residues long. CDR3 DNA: TGTGCCAGCAGTTTCGATGGCTCCTACGAGCAGTACTTC. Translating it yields CASSFDGSYEQYF.

The CDR3 DNA reads TGTGCCAGCTCCATTGACAGGGGTAACTATGGCTACACCTTC. It encodes CASSIDRGNYGYTF. This rearrangement joins TRBV2 to TRBJ1-2; 8 nucleotides agree with TRBD1. The CDR3 runs to 14 residues. V gave up 8 bases and J gave up 1 base; unmatched junction bases: 6. Germline V gives CDR1 SNHLY, CDR2 FYNNEI.

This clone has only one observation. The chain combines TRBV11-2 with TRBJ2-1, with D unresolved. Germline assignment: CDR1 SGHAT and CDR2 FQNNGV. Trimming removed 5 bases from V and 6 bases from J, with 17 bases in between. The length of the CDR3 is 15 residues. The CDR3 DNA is TGTGCCAGCAGCAACGCCGGGTCCCAAGGCAATGAGCAGTTCTTC. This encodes CASSNAGSQGNEQFF.

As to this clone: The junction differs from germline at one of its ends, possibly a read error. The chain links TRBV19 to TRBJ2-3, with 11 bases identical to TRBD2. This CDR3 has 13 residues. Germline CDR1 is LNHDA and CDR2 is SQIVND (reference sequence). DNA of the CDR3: TGTGCCGGTAGCGGGAGGGTCACAGATACGCAGTATTTT. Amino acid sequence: CAGSGRVTDTQYF.

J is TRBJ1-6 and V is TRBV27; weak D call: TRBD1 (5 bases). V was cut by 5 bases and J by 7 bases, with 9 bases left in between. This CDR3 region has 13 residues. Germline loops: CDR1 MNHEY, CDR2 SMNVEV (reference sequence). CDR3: CASSRDGNSPLHF. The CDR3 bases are TGTGCCAGCAGTCGGGACGGAAATTCACCCCTCCACTTT.

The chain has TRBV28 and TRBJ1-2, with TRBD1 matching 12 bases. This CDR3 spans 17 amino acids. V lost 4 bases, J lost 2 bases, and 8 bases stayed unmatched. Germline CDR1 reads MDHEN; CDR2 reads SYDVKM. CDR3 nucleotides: TGTGCCAGCAGTTCGGGACAGGGGGCATTCGGGAACTATGGCTACACCTTC. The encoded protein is CASSSGQGAFGNYGYTF.

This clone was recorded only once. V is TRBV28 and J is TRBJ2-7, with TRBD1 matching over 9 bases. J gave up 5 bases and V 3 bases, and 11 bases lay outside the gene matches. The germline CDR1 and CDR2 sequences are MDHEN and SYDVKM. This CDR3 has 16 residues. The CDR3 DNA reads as TGTGCCAGCAGTTTGGGTGGGGACAGGGATTCCCACGAGCAGTACTTC. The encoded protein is CASSLGGDRDSHEQYF.

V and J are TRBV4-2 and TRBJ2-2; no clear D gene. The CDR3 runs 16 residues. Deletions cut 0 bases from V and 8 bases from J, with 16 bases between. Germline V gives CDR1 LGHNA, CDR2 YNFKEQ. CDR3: CASSQEHLPRSGELFF. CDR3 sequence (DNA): TGTGCCAGCAGCCAAGAACACCTACCGAGGTCTGGGGAGCTGTTTTTT.